This T cell receptor (beta chain) was identified during a study of technical replicates of blood from a handful of donors. This CDR3 spans 14 amino acids. Germline trimming cut 0 bases from V and 6 bases from J; bases unmatched to any gene: 4. The V gene's germline CDR1 is SQVTM and CDR2 ANQGSEA. Profiled with immunoSEQ multiplex PCR; TCRdb holds only in-frame clones, not every one. Of tens of thousands of clones listed, roughly nine tenths are singletons. The rearrangement links TRBV29-1 to TRBJ1-2; 10 nucleotides agree with TRBD1. The sample taken for sequencing was T cells isolated from PBMCs. The receptor was derived from a human donor in good health. CDR3: CSVEESGTGDGYTF. Here the CDR3 DNA reads TGCAGCGTTGAAGAATCCGGGACAGGGGATGGCTACACCTTC.